This is a list of T cell receptor beta chains from one sample in a study of technical replicates of blood from several donors. Sequencing was performed with immunoSEQ multiplex PCR; in TCRdb, only in-frame clones are kept and a portion is missing. The table includes about 79,000 clones, 75% to 95% detected once. Sequencing was performed on T cells isolated from PBMCs. Receptors were obtained from a human donor in good health. Some clones in this sample may be carry-over from other donors' samples. CDR3s include the opening cysteine and the closing phenylalanine or tryptophan. D genes are given only for firm matches. Only part of the rows carry a size: once, few, many, or a class if the clone is expanded.

>TRBJ1-1|17|TRBV27|NA|NA
TGTGCCAGCAGTCCCGACTGGGGGGGCTCCCTTAACACTGAAGCTTTCTTT
CASSPDWGGSLNTEAFF
>TRBJ2-7|12|TRBV2|NA|NA
TGTGCCGTTTTAACGGGTATAGACGAGCAGTACTTC
CAVLTGIDEQYF
>TRBJ1-1|14|TRBV7-3|NA|TRBD1
TGTGCCAGCAGCCTACAGGGGGTGAACACTGAAGCTTTCTTT
CASSLQGVNTEAFF
>TRBJ1-6|13|TRBV6-5|NA|NA
TGTGCCAGCAGTTACGGCAGGGATTCACCCCTCCACTTT
CASSYGRDSPLHF
>TRBJ2-5|14|TRBV9|NA|NA
TGTGCCAGCAGCCCTATGCGGACAGTAGAGACCCAGTACTTC
CASSPMRTVETQYF
>TRBJ2-2|17|TRBV7-9|NA|TRBD2
TGTGCCAGCAGCCCTAACTACCTTAAGCGGGAGCTTGGGGAGCTGTTTTTT
CASSPNYLKRELGELFF
>TRBJ1-1|14|TRBV7-9|NA|NA
TGTGCCAGCAGCGCAACAGGGCTGAACACTGAAGCTTTCTTT
CASSATGLNTEAFF
>TRBJ2-1|17|TRBV5-1|NA|TRBD2
TGCGCCAGCAGCGCCCGGGGGGGACTAGCGGGAGTCGATGAGCAGTTCTTC
CASSARGGLAGVDEQFF
>TRBJ1-2|14|TRBV11-3|NA|TRBD1
TGTGCCAGCAGCTCCCGGGACAGGGACTATGGCTACACCTTC
CASSSRDRDYGYTF
>TRBJ2-1|13|TRBV25-1|NA|TRBD2
TGTGCCAGCAGTAGAGCGGGAGACGGTGAGCAGTTCTTC
CASSRAGDGEQFF
>TRBJ2-5|13|TRBV27|NA|NA
TGTGCCAGCAGTTATACTAGGGAGGAGACCCAGTACTTC
CASSYTREETQYF
>TRBJ2-1|20|TRBV4-3|once|TRBD2
TGCGCCAGCAGCCAAGATCATTTGGCTAGCGGGAGGAGCTCCTACAATGAGCAGTTCTTC
CASSQDHLASGRSSYNEQFF
>TRBJ2-7|14|TRBV6-5|NA|NA
TGTGCCAGCATTCCGAAGGGGCCCCCCTACGAGCAGTACTTC
CASIPKGPPYEQYF
>TRBJ2-7|14|TRBV15|NA|TRBD1
TGTGCCACCACCGAGGGACAGGGGTACTACGAGCAGTACTTC
CATTEGQGYYEQYF
>TRBJ1-2|15|TRBV27|NA|TRBD1
TGTGCCAGCAGTTTAACAGAGACAGGGGGCTATGGCTACACCTTC
CASSLTETGGYGYTF
>TRBJ1-1|15|TRBV5-1|few|NA
TGCGCCAGCAGCTTGGGCGGTCCTGGGTCCATTGAAGCTTTCTTT
CASSLGGPGSIEAFF
>TRBJ2-1|15|TRBV27|NA|NA
TGTGCCAGCAGTTTATCGGGAGCAGGCTACAATGAGCAGTTCTTC
CASSLSGAGYNEQFF
>TRBJ1-4|15|TRBV13|NA|NA
TGTGCCAGCAGCTTAGTGGCAGCAACTAATGAAAAACTGTTTTTT
CASSLVAATNEKLFF
>TRBJ2-7|16|TRBV19|NA|TRBD2
TGTGCCAGTAGTTCAGGGACTAGCGGGACCACCTACGAGCAGTACTTC
CASSSGTSGTTYEQYF
>TRBJ1-3|20|TRBV4-1|NA|TRBD1
TGCGCCAGCAGCCAAGATGGGACAGGGGCCCCAATGAGCTCTGGAAACACCATATATTTT
CASSQDGTGAPMSSGNTIYF
>TRBJ2-7|11|TRBV20-1|NA|NA
TGCAGTGGTTTGGGAGCTACGAGGCAGTACTTC
CSGLGATRQYF
>TRBJ2-5|16|TRBV5-4|NA|NA
TGTGCCAGCAGCTTTACCACCGGAGTCACAAAAGAGACCCAGTACTTC
CASSFTTGVTKETQYF
>TRBJ2-5|14|TRBV28|NA|TRBD2
TGTGCCAGCAGCCTAGCGGGAGCGGGTGAGACCCAGTACTTC
CASSLAGAGETQYF
>TRBJ2-5|15|TRBV19|few|TRBD2
TGTGCCAGTAGCCAGGGTTCTAGCGGGAGTGAGACCCAGTACTTC
CASSQGSSGSETQYF
>TRBJ2-3|13|TRBV30|NA|TRBD1
TGTGCCTGGAGTTACCAGGGGGAAGATACGCAGTATTTT
CAWSYQGEDTQYF
>TRBJ1-3|16|TRBV5-6|once|TRBD1
TGTGCCAGCCGGGACAGGGCATTAATCTCTGGAAACACCATATATTTT
CASRDRALISGNTIYF
>TRBJ1-5|15|TRBV7-8|NA|NA
TGTGCCAGCAGCTCCCTAGGTCAAAGCAATCAGCCCCAGCATTTT
CASSSLGQSNQPQHF
>TRBJ1-1|13|TRBV7-2|NA|NA
TGTGCCAGCAGCTTAAAGAGGGCCACTGAAGCTTTCTTT
CASSLKRATEAFF
>TRBJ2-1|15|TRBV18|NA|NA
TGTGCCAGCTCACCACCAGCCTCCTTCCCCAATGAGCAGTTCTTC
CASSPPASFPNEQFF
>TRBJ2-7|12|TRBV12-5|NA|NA
TGTGCTAGTGATCGAGACTCCTACGAGCAGTACTTC
CASDRDSYEQYF
>TRBJ2-7|14|TRBV2|NA|NA
TGTGCCAGCAGTGAAGACGGGAGTGCCTACGAGCAGTACTTC
CASSEDGSAYEQYF
>TRBJ2-1|15|TRBV4-3|NA|NA
TGCGCCAGCAGCCCCTCAGGCGTCGGAGGTCTTGAGCAGTTCTTC
CASSPSGVGGLEQFF